This T cell receptor (beta chain) was found in a study of cytomegalovirus exposure and HLA in healthy donors. Overall study findings and caveats: Researchers had no immune exposure information except CMV serostatus available. Most sequenced TCRs were rare (though some public TCRs occurred in many donors).

The PCR was carried out with 60 Vbeta primers and 13 Jbeta primers. Method: immunoSEQ multiplex PCR; TCRdb's copy keeps in-frame clones and lacks some. The sample shows 95,000 to 150,000 clones, around 69% of them seen only once. This clone has more than one count but fewer than ten. Its antigen is unknown. The CDR3 is made up of 15 amino acids. In germline, CDR1 is SGHDN, CDR2 FVKESK. The ends lost 4 bases at V and 7 bases at J; junction bases unmatched: 10. The rearrangement joins TRBV14 to TRBJ1-5; TRBD1 matches 7 bases. The clonotype was recovered from a woman aged 40 to 49 in good health and CMV-seropositive. The sequencing input was PBMCs. CDR3 protein: CASSPGQVYWQPQHF. The CDR3 region has the DNA TGTGCCAGCAGCCCAGGACAGGTCTATTGGCAGCCCCAGCATTTT.